Each of the 32 T cell receptor beta chains below was sequenced from the same sample in a study of human T cells and chemical hapten exposure. As to time point: patch test 1, 2 weeks after DPC sensitization. The treatment denotes: therapeutic diphenylcyclopropenone sensitization with weekly scalp DPC. TCRdb re-analysed the RACE reads in MiXCR, keeping a single row per CDR3 protein. The sample lists approximately 100,000 distinct CDR3 sequences, 8% to 13% occurring once. Sequencing used whole blood, obtained in connection with sensitization to the hapten diphenylcyclopropenone (DPC). These receptors originate from a woman aged 40 to 55 with alopecia areata. Some clones in this sample may be carry-over from other donors' samples.

This clonotype was seen a handful of times. The chain uses TRBV7-2 and TRBJ1-5; D not resolved. The germline CDR1 and CDR2 sequences are SGHTA and FQGNSA. The V and J ends lost 5 bases and 4 bases respectively, with 9 bases between them. The CDR3 runs to 13 residues. Written as DNA, the CDR3 is TGTGCCAGCAGCAATACAGCTAATCAGCCCCAGCATTTT. This encodes CASSNTANQPQHF.

The sample holds one count of this clonotype. This may arise from a read error, as a much more abundant clone is one base away. In DNA, the CDR3 is TGTGCCAGCAGCTTACTCCCCCGAGGGGCCTTCACCTTC. It encodes CASSLLPRGAFTF. The gene calls are TRBV7-2 and TRBJ1-2; D possibly corresponds to TRBD1 (5 bases). Trimming took 2 bases from V and 13 from J, leaving 17 bases between them. The CDR3 spans 13 residues. The V gene's germline CDR1 is SGHTA and CDR2 FQGNSA.

The V call is TRBV5-6, the J call TRBJ2-7, with 7 nucleotides matching TRBD2. The V and J ends lost 2 bases and 2 bases, in that order; junction bases with no gene match: 4. The CDR3 contains 14 residues. Germline V gene data show CDR1 as SGHDT and CDR2 as YYEEEE. The DNA for the CDR3 is TGTGCCAGCAGCTTTCCTAGCGGCGCCTACGAGCAGTACTTC. Its protein is CASSFPSGAYEQYF.

This rearrangement joins TRBV6-6 to TRBJ2-3; D gene unclear. The CDR3 has 16 amino acids. Germline lookup yields CDR1 MNHNY and CDR2 SVGAGI (reference sequence). Between the trimmed V and J ends, which lost 0 bases and 1 base, there was a span of 11 bases. CDR3 region: CASSYSGFGGTDTQYF. The CDR3 nucleotides read TGTGCCAGCAGTTACTCAGGGTTCGGAGGCACAGATACGCAGTATTTT.

The chain recombines TRBV10-2 with TRBJ2-3; the match to TRBD2 covers 11 bases. Unmatched junction bases numbered 14, after V lost 6 bases and J lost 12 bases. This CDR3 spans 15 amino acids. CDR1 and CDR2 (germline): WSHSY, SAAADI. CDR3 DNA: TGCGCCAGCAGCCCCTTAGCGGGGGGGCTTTTTTCCCAGTATTTT. The encoded protein is CASSPLAGGLFSQYF.

The chain couples TRBV29-1 to TRBJ1-5; D is perhaps TRBD1 (6 bases). The CDR3 covers 14 residues. With 5 bases removed from V and 0 bases from J, the gap between germline ends came to 11 bases. Germline CDR1 is SQVTM and CDR2 is ANQGSEA. CDR3 loop: CSVQQGSSNQPQHF. CDR3 in DNA: TGCAGCGTTCAACAGGGTAGTAGCAATCAGCCCCAGCATTTT.

This clonotype has a count of ten or more. The chain uses TRBV18 and TRBJ1-1, with a weak D call TRBD1 (5 bases). The CDR3 covers 15 residues. V was shortened by 1 base and J by 1 base, with 10 bases between the two germline ends. Germline lookup yields CDR1 KGHSH and CDR2 LQKENI. Here the CDR3 DNA reads TGTGCCAGCTCACCACGGCAGGACAAGAACACTGAAGCTTTCTTT. Its translation: CASSPRQDKNTEAFF.

The V call is TRBV12-3 or TRBV12-4, the J call TRBJ2-7, with D possibly matching TRBD2 (5 bases). The CDR3 runs to 14 residues. Trimming left V 3 bases short and J 1 base short, with 10 bases between. DNA of the CDR3: TGTGCCAGCAGTTTCTGGGGAGTTTCCTACGAGCAGTACTTC. Residues: CASSFWGVSYEQYF.

Points on this clonotype: Being one base from a much bigger clone, this may be a read error. The chain couples TRBV7-2 to TRBJ2-2; D remains ambiguous. CDR1 SGHTA and CDR2 FQGNSA come from the germline V gene. The CDR3 is made up of 13 amino acids. The CDR3 is CACSLEESGELFF. As DNA, the CDR3 is TGTGCCTGCAGCTTAGAAGAAAGCGGGGAGCTGTTTTTT.

This clonotype occurred a few times. The chain couples TRBV6-5 to TRBJ2-1, with D tentatively TRBD1 (5 bases). The germline V gene encodes CDR1 MNHEY and CDR2 SVGAGI. Trimming pared 1 base from V and 8 bases from J, leaving 12 bases between. This CDR3 spans 14 amino acids. CDR3 bases: TGTGCCAGCAGTTACTTCAGGGTAGGCCATGAGCAGTTCTTC. Protein product: CASSYFRVGHEQFF.

The gene calls are TRBV4-1 and TRBJ2-7; 9 bases are a match to TRBD2. CDR3 length equals 15 residues. The germline gives CDR1 MGHRA, CDR2 YSYEKL. V lost 1 base and J lost 2; bases outside the gene matches: 3. DNA of the CDR3: TGCGCCAGCAGCCAAGTGGGCGGGAGGGCCTACGAGCAGTACTTC. It is translated as CASSQVGGRAYEQYF.

The table lists this clonotype with a few counts. The rearrangement joins TRBV4-3 to TRBJ2-7; tentative D call: TRBD2 (6 bases). Germline lookup yields CDR1 LGHNA and CDR2 YSLEER. The germline V and J ends were trimmed by 0 bases and 2 bases, with 11 bases remaining between them. The CDR3 runs to 15 residues. In DNA, the CDR3 is TGCGCCAGCAGCCAAGAAAGGCGGGGCCCCTACGAGCAGTACTTC. Amino acids: CASSQERRGPYEQYF.

This clonotype was seen a handful of times. V and J are TRBV27 and TRBJ2-5; D gene ambiguous. Trimming took off 6 bases at V and 5 bases at J, with 16 bases between the two ends. CDR1 is MNHEY, CDR2 SMNVEV, per germline (reference sequence). The CDR3 runs to 14 residues. CDR3 protein: CASSPTPRLETQYF. In DNA, the CDR3 is TGTGCCAGCAGCCCAACACCCAGGTTGGAGACCCAGTACTTC.

This clonotype was detected ten times or more. The genes are TRBV18 and TRBJ2-1; TRBD1 or TRBD2 may be the D gene (6 bases each). V lost 0 bases and J 7 bases, leaving 10 bases between the germline ends. CDR3 size: 14 residues. Germline V gene lookup returns CDR1 KGHSH and CDR2 LQKENI. As DNA, the CDR3 is TGTGCCAGCTCACCACCGGGCGGGACAAATGAGCAGTTCTTC. It translates to CASSPPGGTNEQFF. The whole variable domain, filled in from reference TRBV18 and TRBJ2-1, reads NAGVMQNPRHLVRRRGQEARLRCSPMKGHSHVYWYRQLPEEGLKFMVYLQKENIIDESGMPKERFSAEFPKEGPSILRIQQVVRGDSAAYFCASSPPGGTNEQFFGPGTRLTVL.

This clonotype has at least ten counts. The CDR3 spells CASSPSRGATDTQYF. Written as DNA, the CDR3 is TGTGCCAGCAGCCCTAGTCGGGGGGCGACAGATACGCAGTATTTT. The V gene is TRBV11-2, the J gene TRBJ2-3; a possible D gene is TRBD2 (7 bases). Trimming pared 5 bases from V and 3 bases from J, leaving 15 bases between. This CDR3 is built from 15 residues. Germline V gives CDR1 SGHAT, CDR2 FQNNGV.

This clonotype has more than one count but fewer than ten. The chain recombines TRBV5-1 with TRBJ1-2, with 8 bases aligning to TRBD1. This CDR3 region has 16 residues. J lost 6 bases, V lost 3 bases, and 13 bases had no gene match. Germline-derived CDR1 and CDR2 are SGHRS and YFSETQ. The CDR3 DNA follows: TGCGCCAGCAGCTCAAACGTCGGGACAGGTTTCAATGGCTACACCTTC. Protein product: CASSSNVGTGFNGYTF.

The CDR3 loop is CASSQRTGGNTIYF. CDR3 DNA: TGTGCCAGCAGCCAAAGGACCGGAGGAAACACCATATATTTT. This sequence joins TRBV28 and TRBJ1-3; no definite D call. This CDR3 region has 14 residues. V lost 6 bases and J 4 bases, leaving 13 bases between the germline ends. CDR1 and CDR2 from the germline V gene are MDHEN and SYDVKM.

This clonotype was detected ten times or more. V usage is TRBV6-6 and J usage is TRBJ2-2, with 10 bases fitting TRBD2. CDR1 is MNHNY, CDR2 SVGAGI, per germline (reference sequence). The J segment lost 7 bases and the V segment lost 2 bases, leaving 16 bases of the junction unmatched. This CDR3 comprises 19 residues. CDR3: CASSYPMKPTGTSDGELFF. The CDR3 region has the DNA TGTGCCAGCAGTTACCCAATGAAACCTACCGGGACTAGCGACGGGGAGCTGTTTTTT.

This clonotype occurred many times. This chain uses TRBV3-2 with TRBJ1-1. TRBV3-2 has pseudogene status. The CDR3 loop spans 15 amino acids. In DNA form, the CDR3 reads TGTGCCAGCAGCCACCAGGGAGGAATAAACACTGAAGCTTTCTTT. Protein: CASSHQGGINTEAFF.

Ten or more counts support this clonotype. The chain recombines TRBV28 with TRBJ2-7, with D maybe TRBD2 (5 bases). Trimming shortened V by 4 bases and J by 5 bases, and 18 bases separated the two germline ends. Germline CDR1 MDHEN, CDR2 SYDVKM. The CDR3 contains 15 residues. The CDR3 spells CASSSHSPLRDEQYF. The CDR3 DNA reads as TGTGCCAGCAGTTCCCATAGCCCCCTGCGGGACGAGCAGTACTTC.

This clonotype was picked up many times. The chain combines TRBV18 with TRBJ1-3; TRBD1 aligns across 8 bases. Trimming cost V 5 bases and J 4 bases; bases outside gene matches: 10. This CDR3 region has 16 residues. CDR1 is KGHSH, CDR2 LQKENI, per germline. The chain's CDR3 is CASSSRQGSLGNTIYF. In DNA, the CDR3 is TGTGCCAGCTCAAGCCGACAGGGGAGCTTAGGAAACACCATATATTTT.

The sample holds a few counts of this clonotype. This chain connects TRBV7-9 to TRBJ2-7, with 9 bases lining up with TRBD1. This CDR3 is built from 15 residues. V lost 1 base, J lost 5 bases, and 6 bases stayed unmatched. CDR1 and CDR2 from the germline V gene are SEHNR and FQNEAQ (reference sequence). The CDR3 here is CASSLEGQGPHEQYF. CDR3 DNA: TGTGCCAGCAGCTTAGAAGGACAGGGGCCTCACGAGCAGTACTTC.

This clonotype was seen a handful of times. The rearrangement joins TRBV20-1 to TRBJ2-3, with TRBD1 matching 8 bases. With V trimmed by 3 bases and J by 5 bases, 16 bases remained unmatched. CDR1 and CDR2 from the germline V gene are DFQATT and SNEGSKA (reference sequence). The CDR3 is made up of 17 amino acids. This CDR3 reads CSASPLGQGAGGDTQYF. The CDR3 DNA follows: TGCAGTGCTAGCCCCTTGGGGCAGGGGGCCGGTGGAGATACGCAGTATTTT.

J is TRBJ1-2 and V is TRBV5-1; D call uncertain. The CDR3 is 14 amino acids. Germline V gene data show CDR1 as SGHRS and CDR2 as YFSETQ. The V and J ends lost 0 bases and 3 bases respectively, with 9 bases between them. CDR3 sequence reads: CASSLARVDYGYTF. CDR3 in DNA: TGCGCCAGCAGCTTGGCCAGAGTGGACTATGGCTACACCTTC. Supplemented by reference TRBV5-1 and TRBJ1-2, the full variable domain reads KAGVTQTPRYLIKTRGQQVTLSCSPISGHRSVSWYQQTPGQGLQFLFEYFSETQRNKGNFPGRFSGRQFSNSRSEMNVSTLELGDSALYLCASSLARVDYGYTFGSGTRLTVV.

The table lists this clonotype with a few counts. V and J are TRBV5-1 and TRBJ2-1; TRBD2 might be the D (7 bases). The CDR3 covers 16 residues. Germline V gives CDR1 SGHRS, CDR2 YFSETQ. Trimming left V 3 bases short and J 6 bases short, with 19 bases between. The CDR3 coding sequence is TGCGCCAGCAGCTCCGGGGGCATGCCGGGAGGCAATGAGCAGTTCTTC. It encodes CASSSGGMPGGNEQFF. The variable domain in full, with the rest retrieved from reference TRBV5-1 and TRBJ2-1, is KAGVTQTPRYLIKTRGQQVTLSCSPISGHRSVSWYQQTPGQGLQFLFEYFSETQRNKGNFPGRFSGRQFSNSRSEMNVSTLELGDSALYLCASSSGGMPGGNEQFFGPGTRLTVL.

This clonotype was seen a few times. This rearrangement joins TRBV20-1 to TRBJ2-1, with 14 bases aligning to TRBD2. The germline CDR1 and CDR2 sequences are DFQATT and SNEGSKA (reference sequence). The trim removed 3 bases at V and 5 bases at J, leaving 6 bases unmatched. There are 16 residues in the CDR3. In nucleotides, the CDR3 is TGCAGTGCTAGTGGGACTAGCGGGAGCTACCACAATGAGCAGTTCTTC. This codes for CSASGTSGSYHNEQFF.

This clonotype was found many times. V gene TRBV7-9 combines with J gene TRBJ1-2, with D unclear. The germline V gene encodes CDR1 SEHNR and CDR2 FQNEAQ (reference sequence). The length of the CDR3 is 13 residues. Trimming shortened V by 5 bases and J by 3 bases, and 10 bases separated the two germline ends. The CDR3 DNA is TGTGCCAGCAGCCGATCGGCTTACTATGGCTACACCTTC. Encoded protein: CASSRSAYYGYTF. Full variable domain (outside the CDR3, taken from reference TRBV7-9 and TRBJ1-2): DTGVSQNPRHKITKRGQNVTFRCDPISEHNRLYWYRQTLGQGPEFLTYFQNEAQLEKSRLLSDRFSAERPKGSFSTLEIQRTEQGDSAMYLCASSRSAYYGYTFGSGTRLTVV.

This clonotype was counted many times. The chain joins TRBV20-1 to TRBJ2-7, with TRBD2 identical over 7 bases. In germline, CDR1 is DFQATT, CDR2 SNEGSKA (reference sequence). The CDR3 loop spans 14 amino acids. V was pared by 3 bases and J by 4 bases, with 9 bases of the junction left unmatched. The CDR3 DNA is TGCAGTGCTAGTCGTATACTAGCGCGGTACGAGCAGTACTTC. As protein: CSASRILARYEQYF.

This clonotype was detected only a few times. The chain carries TRBV6-5 and TRBJ1-4, with 7 bases aligning to TRBD1. The length of the CDR3 is 16 residues. V lost 0 bases to trimming and J lost 7 bases; unmatched junction nucleotides: 8. Germline V lookup: CDR1 MNHEY, CDR2 SVGAGI. This CDR3 reads CASSYSRQGWGEKLFF. The CDR3 nucleotides read TGTGCCAGCAGTTACTCGAGACAGGGATGGGGTGAAAAACTGTTTTTT.

This clonotype was seen only once. The junction does not match germline at one end; this may be a read error. The gene calls are TRBV11-2 and TRBJ2-7; 7 bases align to TRBD1. The CDR3 is 15 amino acids. The V gene's germline CDR1 is SGHAT and CDR2 FQNNGV. The CDR3 DNA sequence: TGTGCCTGCAGTCTAGGGACAGTCTCTACTAACGAGCAGTACTTC. Its translation: CACSLGTVSTNEQYF.

As to this clonotype: A much larger clone lies a single base off, so this may be a read error. The genes are TRBV12-3 or TRBV12-4 and TRBJ2-1; D remains unclear. The CDR3 covers 14 residues. Trimming shortened V by 2 bases and J by 8 bases, and 13 bases separated the two germline ends. The CDR3 region is CASSLFSLPDEQFF. CDR3 nucleotides: TGTGCCAGCAGTTTATTTTCGCTTCCCGATGAGCAGTTCTTC.

Ten or more counts support this clonotype. The chain recombines TRBV4-1 with TRBJ1-1, with D possibly being TRBD1 (5 bases). Germline values: CDR1 MGHRA, CDR2 YSYEKL. Between the trimmed V and J ends, which lost 4 bases and 1 base, there was a span of 13 bases. CDR3 length: 15 amino acids. The DNA for the CDR3 is TGCGCCAGCAGCCCCAGGGACGGCCCGAACACTGAAGCTTTCTTT. Its translation is CASSPRDGPNTEAFF.